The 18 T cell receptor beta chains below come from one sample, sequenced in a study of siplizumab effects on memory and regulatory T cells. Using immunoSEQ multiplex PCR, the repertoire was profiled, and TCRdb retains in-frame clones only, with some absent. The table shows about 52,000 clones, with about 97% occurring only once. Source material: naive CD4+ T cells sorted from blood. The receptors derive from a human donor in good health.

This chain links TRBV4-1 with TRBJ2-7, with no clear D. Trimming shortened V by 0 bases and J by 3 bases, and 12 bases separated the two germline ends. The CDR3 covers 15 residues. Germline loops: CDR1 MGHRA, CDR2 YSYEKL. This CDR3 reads CASSQEHASFYEQYF. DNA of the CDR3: TGCGCCAGCAGCCAAGAACACGCTTCCTTCTACGAGCAGTACTTC.

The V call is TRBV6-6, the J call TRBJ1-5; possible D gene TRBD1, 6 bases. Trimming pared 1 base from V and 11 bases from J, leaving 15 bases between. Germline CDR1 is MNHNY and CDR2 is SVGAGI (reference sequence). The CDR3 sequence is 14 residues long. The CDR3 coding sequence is TGTGCCAGCAGTTACTTGGGCCCCGAGGGGGCCCAGCATTTT. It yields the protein CASSYLGPEGAQHF.

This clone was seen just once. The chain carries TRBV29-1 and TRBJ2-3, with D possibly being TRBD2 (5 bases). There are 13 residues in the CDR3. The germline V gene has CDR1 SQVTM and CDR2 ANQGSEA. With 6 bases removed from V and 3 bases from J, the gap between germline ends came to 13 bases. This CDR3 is CSVSADGTDTQYF. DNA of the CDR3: TGCAGCGTGTCAGCGGACGGAACAGATACGCAGTATTTT.

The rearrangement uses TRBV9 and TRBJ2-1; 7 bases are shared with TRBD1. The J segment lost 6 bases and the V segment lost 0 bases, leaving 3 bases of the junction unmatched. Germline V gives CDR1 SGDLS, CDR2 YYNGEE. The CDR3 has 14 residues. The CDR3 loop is CASSVGGTVNEQFF. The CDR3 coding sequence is TGTGCCAGCAGCGTAGGGGGGACAGTCAATGAGCAGTTCTTC.

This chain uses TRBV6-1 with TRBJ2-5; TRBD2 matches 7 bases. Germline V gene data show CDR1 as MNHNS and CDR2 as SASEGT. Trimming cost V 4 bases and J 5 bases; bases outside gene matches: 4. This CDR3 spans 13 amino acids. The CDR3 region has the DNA TGTGCCAGCAGTGTTTCCGGGAGGGAGACCCAGTACTTC. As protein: CASSVSGRETQYF.

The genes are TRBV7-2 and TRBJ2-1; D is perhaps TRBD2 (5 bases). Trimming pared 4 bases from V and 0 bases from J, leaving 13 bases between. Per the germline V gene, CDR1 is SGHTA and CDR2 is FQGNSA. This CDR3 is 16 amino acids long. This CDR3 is CASSSERISSYNEQFF. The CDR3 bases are TGTGCCAGCAGCTCGGAGCGGATAAGCTCCTACAATGAGCAGTTCTTC.

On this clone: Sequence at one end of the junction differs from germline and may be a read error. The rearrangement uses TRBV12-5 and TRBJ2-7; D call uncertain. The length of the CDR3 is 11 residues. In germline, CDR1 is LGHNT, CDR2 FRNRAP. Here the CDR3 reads CASGGARARDF. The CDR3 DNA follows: TGTGCTAGTGGAGGAGCCCGGGCCCGGGACTTC.

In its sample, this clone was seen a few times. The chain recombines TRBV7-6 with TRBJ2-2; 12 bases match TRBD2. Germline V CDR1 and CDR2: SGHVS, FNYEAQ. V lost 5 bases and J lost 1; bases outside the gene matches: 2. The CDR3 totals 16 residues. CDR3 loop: CASSQGLAGNTGELFF. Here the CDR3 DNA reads TGTGCCAGCAGCCAGGGACTAGCGGGGAACACCGGGGAGCTGTTTTTT.

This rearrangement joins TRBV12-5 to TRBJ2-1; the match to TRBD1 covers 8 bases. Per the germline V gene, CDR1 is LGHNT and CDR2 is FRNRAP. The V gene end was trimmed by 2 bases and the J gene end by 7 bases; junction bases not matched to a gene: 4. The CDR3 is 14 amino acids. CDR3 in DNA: TGTGCTAGTGGTTTGCCTCGACAGGGGAATGAGCAGTTCTTC. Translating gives CASGLPRQGNEQFF.

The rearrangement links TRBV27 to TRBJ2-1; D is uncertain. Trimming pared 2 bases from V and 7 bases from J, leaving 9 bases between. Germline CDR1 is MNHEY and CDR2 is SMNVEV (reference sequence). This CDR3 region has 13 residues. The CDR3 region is CASSLKEWNEQFF. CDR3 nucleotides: TGTGCCAGCAGTTTAAAGGAGTGGAATGAGCAGTTCTTC.

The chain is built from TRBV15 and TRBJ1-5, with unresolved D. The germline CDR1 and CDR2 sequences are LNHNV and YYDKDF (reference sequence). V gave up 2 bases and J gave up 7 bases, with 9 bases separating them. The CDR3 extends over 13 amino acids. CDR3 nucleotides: TGTGCCACCAGCAGAAAAATCGGCCAGCCCCAGCATTTT. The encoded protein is CATSRKIGQPQHF.

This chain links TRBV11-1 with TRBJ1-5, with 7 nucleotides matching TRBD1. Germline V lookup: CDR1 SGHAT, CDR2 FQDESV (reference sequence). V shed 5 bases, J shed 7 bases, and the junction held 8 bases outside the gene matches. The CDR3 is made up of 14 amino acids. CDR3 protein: CASSPGQGVQPQHF. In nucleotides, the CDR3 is TGTGCCAGCAGCCCGGGTCAGGGGGTCCAGCCCCAGCATTTT.

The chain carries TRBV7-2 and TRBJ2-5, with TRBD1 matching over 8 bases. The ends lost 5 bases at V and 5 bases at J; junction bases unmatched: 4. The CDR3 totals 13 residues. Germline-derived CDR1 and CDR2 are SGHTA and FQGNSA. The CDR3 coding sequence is TGTGCCAGCAGCCCAAGGACAGGGGAGACCCAGTACTTC. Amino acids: CASSPRTGETQYF. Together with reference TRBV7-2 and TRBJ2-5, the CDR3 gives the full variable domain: GAGVSQSPSNKVTEKGKDVELRCDPISGHTALYWYRQSLGQGLEFLIYFQGNSAPDKSGLPSDRFSAERTGGSVSTLTIQRTQQEDSAVYLCASSPRTGETQYFGPGTRLLVL.

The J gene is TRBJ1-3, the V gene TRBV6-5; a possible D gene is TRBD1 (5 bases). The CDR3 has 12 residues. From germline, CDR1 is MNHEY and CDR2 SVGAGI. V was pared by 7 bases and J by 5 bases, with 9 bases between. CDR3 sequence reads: CASTDRRNTIYF. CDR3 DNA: TGTGCCAGCACCGACAGAAGAAACACCATATATTTT.

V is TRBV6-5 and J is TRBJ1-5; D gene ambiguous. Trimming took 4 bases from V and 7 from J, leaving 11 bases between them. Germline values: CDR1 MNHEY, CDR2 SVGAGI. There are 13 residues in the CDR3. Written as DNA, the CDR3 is TGTGCCAGCAGTTGGACGTCGGGGCAGCCCCAGCATTTT. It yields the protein CASSWTSGQPQHF.

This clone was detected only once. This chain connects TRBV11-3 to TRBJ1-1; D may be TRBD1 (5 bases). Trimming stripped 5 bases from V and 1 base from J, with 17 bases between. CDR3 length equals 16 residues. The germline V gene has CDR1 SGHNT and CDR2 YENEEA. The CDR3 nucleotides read TGTGCCAGCAGCCTGGGGGATGAGCCGCCGAACACTGAAGCTTTCTTT. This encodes CASSLGDEPPNTEAFF.

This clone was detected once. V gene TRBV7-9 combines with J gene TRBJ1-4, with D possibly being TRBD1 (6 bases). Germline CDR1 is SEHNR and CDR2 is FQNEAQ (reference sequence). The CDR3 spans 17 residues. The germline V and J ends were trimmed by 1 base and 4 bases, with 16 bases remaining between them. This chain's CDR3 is CASSLGTGRRGNEKLFF. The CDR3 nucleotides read TGTGCCAGCAGCTTAGGAACAGGGCGTCGGGGTAATGAAAAACTGTTTTTT.

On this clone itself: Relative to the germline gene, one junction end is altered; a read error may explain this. CDR3: CSVQDRVGYTF. The CDR3 coding sequence is TGCAGCGTTCAAGACAGGGTAGGCTACACCTTC. The gene calls are TRBV29-1 and TRBJ1-2; 7 bases agree with TRBD1. The V gene's germline CDR1 is SQVTM and CDR2 ANQGSEA. CDR3 length: 11 residues.